This T cell receptor (beta chain) derives from a study of OX40 agonist ivuxolimab in advanced cancers. With regard to the full study: The costimulatory receptor OX40 (CD134) was targeted by ivuxolimab, a fully human IgG2 agonistic monoclonal antibody. Intravenous ivuxolimab was administered to patients every 2 weeks at six dose levels: 0.01, 0.1, 0.3, 1.5, 3 and 10 mg/kg. Of the roughly 54 patients in dose escalation, 19 had hepatocellular carcinoma, about 15 had melanoma, 9 had renal cell carcinoma and 9 had head and neck cancer. In the dose-escalation cohort, 82.7% of patients were male, and the mean age was about 55 years, with a range of about 20 to 90. Patients were allowed to have had prior anti-PD-1, anti-PD-L1 or anti-CTLA-4 therapy, and approximately 37% of the dose-escalation patients had been treated with checkpoint inhibitors. Partial responses occurred in three dose-escalation patients, of whom one had hepatocellular carcinoma and two had cutaneous melanoma. The purpose of peripheral TCRbeta sequencing was to test whether ivuxolimab changed TCR sequence diversity and led to clonal T-cell expansion. The paper covers the monotherapy dose-escalation part of the phase I ivuxolimab trial, which included N of about 50 patients.

In regard to this clone: Its antigen is still unknown. One base away there is no much larger clone; base qualities are not given.

Patients with a history of autoimmune disease or receiving systemic immunosuppression were excluded from the trial. In every dose cohort, peripheral blood was drawn for TCR sequencing at baseline, cycle 4 day 1, and cycle 7 day 1. The samples were drawn from a first-in-human, open-label, multicenter phase I dose-escalation trial of ivuxolimab. Adults with locally advanced or metastatic head and neck squamous cell, hepatocellular, melanoma or renal cell carcinoma were enrolled in the trial. Before TCR sequencing, CD4+ and CD8+ T cells were separately sorted from peripheral blood. Points the paper makes about the study in general: Clonal expansion of both CD4+ and CD8+ blood T cells was observed from baseline to week 6 at doses 0.1 to 3.0 mg/kg. In the 0.1-3.0 mg/kg groups, partial responders had among the lowest normalized peripheral clonal expansion, particularly in CD8+ T cells. After ivuxolimab, expanded clones were on average more numerous among CD8+ T cells than among CD4+ T cells. Antigen specificity was not determined for the clonally expanded peripheral T cells. Low levels of normalized T-cell clonal expansion were also seen in some patients who did not respond.

From the cysteine up to the phenylalanine, the CDR3 has a length of 18 residues. Just CDR3 DNA is preserved here, 54 bases in frame from base 1. CDR1 and CDR2 are drawn from the germline V gene (reference sequence): SEHNR, FQNEAQ. Germline trimming amounts to 5 bases on V and 5 bases on J, with 19 as the count of junction bases outside the gene matches. For sequencing of the TCRbeta CDR3 region, genomic DNA was extracted from the sorted cells. The immunoSEQ Assay was used to sequence the TCRbeta CDR3 regions. The source is immuneACCESS, and TCRdb retained only in-frame sequences with V and J called. Part of the clones is not carried over; for the studies checked, unresolved V genes explain less than half of this, and the remainder is unexplained. Present in this sample are approximately 21,000 clones, roughly 84% of which were seen just once. Together, the top ten hold about 25% of the sample.

The chain was built from TRBV7-9 and TRBJ2-7; TRBD1 aligns with 9 central bases. The sequence was collected from an adult with an advanced solid tumor such as melanoma, head and neck, liver or kidney cancer. Sequencing was performed on CD4+ or CD8+ T cells sorted from blood, taken in a trial of the OX40 agonist ivuxolimab. The DNA sequence reads TGTGCCAGCAGCCACGCGAACCCCCTGTCGGACAGGGGCCACGAGCAGTACTTC. The translation is CASSHANPLSDRGHEQYF.